The 23 T cell receptor beta chains given below trace back to one sample, sequenced in a study of shared clonotypes between healthy human individuals (dated by TCRdb to about 2020). The library was prepared using the immunoSEQ multiplex PCR assay. The source is immuneACCESS, and TCRdb retained only in-frame sequences with V and J called. Part of the clones is not carried over; for the studies checked, unresolved V genes explain less than half of this, and the remainder is unexplained. The sample table shows 1.4 million to 1.5 million clones, and 96% are seen once. The top ten clonotypes cover more than 0.9% of the sample. The sample was naive CD4+ T cells sorted from blood. Sample cell subset or site, as interpreted from the label and publication: CD45RA+ positively selected. These receptors all come from a man younger than 45 in good health.

This chain joins TRBV14 and TRBJ2-1, with a possible D match to TRBD2 (6 bases). V was shortened by 4 bases and J by 4 bases, with 14 bases between the two germline ends. Looked up from germline, CDR1 is SGHDN and CDR2 is FVKESK. This CDR3 contains 15 residues. The CDR3 coding sequence is TGTGCCAGCAGCCGGACGGGACTCCAATACAATGAGCAGTTCTTC. It encodes CASSRTGLQYNEQFF.

The chain has TRBV9 and TRBJ2-7; either TRBD1 or TRBD2 may supply D (5 bases each). CDR1 SGDLS and CDR2 YYNGEE come from the germline V gene. This CDR3 spans 14 amino acids. Between the trimmed V and J ends, which lost 4 bases and 1 base, there was a span of 12 bases. Here the CDR3 DNA reads TGTGCCAGCAGCTCCCGGGACGGGTCCTACGAGCAGTACTTC. It codes for CASSSRDGSYEQYF.

This chain links TRBV5-1 with TRBJ2-1; no clear D gene. V was clipped by 4 bases and J by 2 bases, with 13 bases between them. Per the germline V gene, CDR1 is SGHRS and CDR2 is YFSETQ. This CDR3 has 15 residues. In nucleotides, the CDR3 is TGCGCCAGCAGCGCCGGATCGAAAACCTACAATGAGCAGTTCTTC. It is translated as CASSAGSKTYNEQFF.

The chain joins TRBV28 to TRBJ1-1; 8 nucleotides agree with TRBD1. Germline lookup yields CDR1 MDHEN and CDR2 SYDVKM. The CDR3 sequence is 12 residues long. J was trimmed by 9 bases and V by 3 bases; bases with no gene match: 3. The CDR3 region is CASSFGDRKAFF. CDR3 bases: TGTGCCAGCAGTTTTGGGGACAGGAAAGCTTTCTTT.

V usage is TRBV28 and J usage is TRBJ2-2, with 9 nucleotides matching TRBD1. CDR1 is MDHEN and CDR2 is SYDVKM in the germline V gene. CDR3 size: 17 residues. The V gene end was trimmed by 6 bases and the J gene end by 1 base; junction bases not matched to a gene: 9. CDR3 DNA sequence: TGTGCCAGCAGCTCTCTCGGGACAGGGAAGAACACCGGGGAGCTGTTTTTT. As protein: CASSSLGTGKNTGELFF.

This chain connects TRBV4-1 to TRBJ2-3; 12 bases are shared with TRBD2. Germline V CDR1 and CDR2: MGHRA, YSYEKL. The V and J ends lost 2 bases and 4 bases, in that order; junction bases with no gene match: 4. The CDR3 loop spans 16 amino acids. The CDR3 sequence: CASSQTPSGGADTQYF. In DNA, the CDR3 is TGCGCCAGCAGCCAAACGCCTAGCGGGGGGGCAGATACGCAGTATTTT.

V usage is TRBV27 and J usage is TRBJ2-7, with D perhaps TRBD1 or TRBD2 (5 bases each). The CDR3 extends over 13 amino acids. Per the germline V gene, CDR1 is MNHEY and CDR2 is SMNVEV (reference sequence). V lost 6 bases, J lost 3 bases, and 12 bases lay in between. CDR3 loop: CASSWWGSYEQYF. CDR3 in DNA: TGTGCCAGCAGCTGGTGGGGGAGCTACGAGCAGTACTTC.

The chain carries TRBV15 and TRBJ2-3; tentatively, D is TRBD2 (6 bases). Trimming shortened V by 0 bases and J by 1 base, and 20 bases separated the two germline ends. Per the germline V gene, CDR1 is LNHNV and CDR2 is YYDKDF (reference sequence). The CDR3 contains 19 residues. Written as DNA, the CDR3 is TGTGCCACCAGCAGAGATAGGAGGGTTGGGCGCGTCCGCACAGATACGCAGTATTTT. This encodes CATSRDRRVGRVRTDTQYF. Looking up the rest from reference TRBV15 and TRBJ2-3 gives the full variable domain: DAMVIQNPRYQVTQFGKPVTLSCSQTLNHNVMYWYQQKSSQAPKLLFHYYDKDFNNEADTPDNFQSRRPNTSFCFLDIRSPGLGDTAMYLCATSRDRRVGRVRTDTQYFGPGTRLTVL.

The V and J genes are TRBV2 and TRBJ1-5; 7 bases are shared with TRBD1. Trimming took 6 bases from V and 4 from J; bases not matched to a gene: 6. Looked up from germline, CDR1 is SNHLY and CDR2 is FYNNEI. The CDR3 length is 14 residues. The CDR3 loop reads CASSRDSLNQPQHF. Written as DNA, the CDR3 is TGTGCCAGCAGCCGGGACAGCCTTAATCAGCCCCAGCATTTT.

J is TRBJ2-7 and V is TRBV10-1; D possibly uses TRBD1 or TRBD2 (7 bases each). Germline CDR1 and CDR2: WNHNN and SYGVQD (reference sequence). The V end lost 8 bases, the J end lost 2 bases, and 19 bases lay between the germline ends. The CDR3 runs to 15 residues. DNA for the CDR3: TGCGCCAGCTCCAGGGGGGTAGCGGGTACCTACGAGCAGTACTTC. Its translation is CASSRGVAGTYEQYF.

This clone was seen just once. The chain employs TRBV6-5 and TRBJ2-3; either TRBD1 or TRBD2 may fit D (5 bases each). Germline V lookup: CDR1 MNHEY, CDR2 SVGAGI. The V gene lost 8 bases and the J gene lost 4 bases, with 16 bases spanning the gap. The CDR3 sequence is 14 residues long. As DNA, the CDR3 is TGTGCCAGCCGACTAACGGGACGTCCAGATACGCAGTATTTT. This translates into CASRLTGRPDTQYF.

J is TRBJ2-3 and V is TRBV28, with TRBD2 as a possible D gene (6 bases). This CDR3 spans 15 amino acids. V was pared by 4 bases and J by 2 bases, with 13 bases between. Germline values: CDR1 MDHEN, CDR2 SYDVKM. CDR3 protein: CASSWGGVYTDTQYF. CDR3 nucleotides: TGTGCCAGCAGTTGGGGCGGGGTATACACAGATACGCAGTATTTT.

The gene calls are TRBV7-2 and TRBJ2-1; 7 positions agree with TRBD2. CDR1 is SGHTA, CDR2 FQGNSA, per germline. The CDR3 is made up of 17 amino acids. The V gene end was trimmed by 1 base and the J gene end by 8 bases; junction bases not matched to a gene: 14. CDR3 region: CASSLEWAGALRDEQFF. The CDR3 DNA reads TGTGCCAGCAGCTTAGAATGGGCGGGAGCGCTAAGGGATGAGCAGTTCTTC.

The chain couples TRBV6-5 to TRBJ2-5; 8 bases fit TRBD1. The CDR3 has 13 amino acids. J gave up 5 bases and V 4 bases, and 3 bases lay outside the gene matches. CDR1 is MNHEY and CDR2 is SVGAGI in the germline V gene. DNA of the CDR3: TGTGCCAGCAGTTTGGACAGGGAGGAGACCCAGTACTTC. Its translation is CASSLDREETQYF.

This clone appeared once. The chain employs TRBV25-1 and TRBJ2-3; D uncertain. V lost 4 bases, J lost 0 bases, and 2 bases lay in between. The CDR3 sequence is 12 residues long. Germline CDR1 reads MGHDK; CDR2 reads SYGVNS. Here the CDR3 DNA reads TGTGCCAGCAGTGCCAGCACAGATACGCAGTATTTT. This codes for CASSASTDTQYF.

J is TRBJ2-2 and V is TRBV9; tentative D call: TRBD1 (5 bases). V dropped 0 bases and J dropped 4 bases, with 13 bases sitting between them. The CDR3 length is 16 residues. Germline V gene sequence: CDR1 SGDLS, CDR2 YYNGEE. CDR3: CASSVDLGVGTGELFF. CDR3 DNA sequence: TGTGCCAGCAGCGTAGATTTAGGGGTGGGCACCGGGGAGCTGTTTTTT.

This chain links TRBV4-2 with TRBJ2-3, with D perhaps given as TRBD1 or TRBD2 (5 bases each). The CDR3 extends over 17 amino acids. Germline V lookup: CDR1 LGHNA, CDR2 YNFKEQ. With 4 bases removed from V and 3 bases from J, the gap between germline ends came to 20 bases. CDR3 protein: CASSPTRGGVRTDTQYF. CDR3 coding DNA: TGTGCCAGCAGCCCCACACGTGGGGGAGTTCGAACAGATACGCAGTATTTT.

The CDR3 protein is CASSSPRLGSNEQFF. The CDR3 nucleotides read TGTGCCAGCAGCTCCCCCAGACTAGGGTCCAATGAGCAGTTCTTC. This rearrangement joins TRBV5-6 to TRBJ2-1, with a tentative D call TRBD2 (6 bases). The CDR3 has 15 amino acids. The V end lost 3 bases, the J end lost 6 bases, and 16 bases lay between the germline ends. In germline, CDR1 is SGHDT, CDR2 YYEEEE.

Here the CDR3 DNA reads TGTGCCAGCAGACGGGGGACTGAAGCTTTCTTT. This sequence encodes CASRRGTEAFF. This sequence joins TRBV5-8 and TRBJ1-1; the D gene is possibly TRBD1 (5 bases). Trimming pared 5 bases from V and 5 bases from J, leaving 7 bases between. The CDR3 has 11 amino acids. The V gene's germline CDR1 is SGHTS and CDR2 YDEGEE.

V usage is TRBV4-3 and J usage is TRBJ1-5; no clear D. From germline, CDR1 is LGHNA and CDR2 YSLEER. Deletions cut 0 bases from V and 7 bases from J, with 25 bases between. The CDR3 consists of 19 residues. The CDR3 here is CASSQDLPGLGLVRQPQHF. The CDR3 nucleotides read TGCGCCAGCAGCCAAGATCTGCCAGGCCTCGGGTTAGTGAGGCAGCCCCAGCATTTT.

The chain has TRBV28 and TRBJ2-3; 9 nucleotides match TRBD2. The CDR3 contains 18 residues. The J segment lost 6 bases and the V segment lost 4 bases, leaving 17 bases of the junction unmatched. Per the germline V gene, CDR1 is MDHEN and CDR2 is SYDVKM. This chain's CDR3 is CASSSPSGGRALLDTQYF. CDR3 DNA: TGTGCCAGCAGTTCCCCTAGTGGCGGGAGGGCCCTTCTTGATACGCAGTATTTT.

The sample holds one count of this clone. The V call is TRBV6-1, the J call TRBJ2-5, with D uncertain. Germline CDR1 reads MNHNS; CDR2 reads SASEGT. V was pared by 6 bases and J by 6 bases, with 8 bases between. The CDR3 runs to 11 residues. CDR3 in DNA: TGTGCCAGCAGGCATTCACAGACCCAGTACTTC. Encoded protein: CASRHSQTQYF.

CDR3 amino acids: CASSESLGGYGYTF. In DNA, the CDR3 is TGTGCCAGCAGTGAAAGTCTAGGAGGCTATGGCTACACCTTC. The gene calls are TRBV2 and TRBJ1-2; no clear D. Trimming removed 2 bases from V and 4 bases from J, with 11 bases in between. CDR3 length: 14 residues. Germline CDR1 SNHLY, CDR2 FYNNEI.